These 18 T cell receptor beta chains came from one sample sequenced in a study of OX40 agonist ivuxolimab in advanced cancers. TCRdb's copy holds only in-frame clones and misses some; the assay was immunoSEQ multiplex PCR. The data show 50,000 to 75,000 clones, nearly 90% seen once. The sequenced sample was CD4+ or CD8+ T cells sorted from blood, obtained in a trial of the OX40 agonist ivuxolimab. The receptors were sampled from an adult with an advanced solid tumor such as melanoma, head and neck, liver or kidney cancer.

The J gene is TRBJ1-5, the V gene TRBV7-2, with D uncertain. Germline loops: CDR1 SGHTA, CDR2 FQGNSA. This CDR3 contains 15 residues. The V end was cut by 0 bases, the J end by 6 bases, with 12 bases between. The CDR3 here is CASSLAWGGGQPQHF. CDR3 DNA: TGTGCCAGCAGCTTAGCGTGGGGAGGAGGTCAGCCCCAGCATTTT. Full variable domain (rest looked up from reference TRBV7-2 and TRBJ1-5): GAGVSQSPSNKVTEKGKDVELRCDPISGHTALYWYRQSLGQGLEFLIYFQGNSAPDKSGLPSDRFSAERTGGSVSTLTIQRTQQEDSAVYLCASSLAWGGGQPQHFGDGTRLSIL.

The rearrangement links TRBV29-1 to TRBJ2-2, with 10 bases that match TRBD1. The CDR3 is made up of 14 amino acids. Per germline, CDR1 SQVTM and CDR2 ANQGSEA. The J segment lost 2 bases and the V segment lost 7 bases, leaving 4 bases of the junction unmatched. The CDR3 DNA follows: TGCAGCGGTCGGACAGGGGGAAACACCGGGGAGCTGTTTTTT. Its translation: CSGRTGGNTGELFF.

The rearrangement links TRBV4-1 to TRBJ2-1; the D gene is possibly TRBD2 (5 bases). Germline V gene data show CDR1 as MGHRA and CDR2 as YSYEKL. CDR3 length: 14 amino acids. Trimming took 8 bases from V and 6 from J, leaving 17 bases between them. CDR3 loop: CASRRLADSNEQFF. In nucleotides, the CDR3 is TGCGCCAGCCGGAGGCTAGCCGATTCCAATGAGCAGTTCTTC.

The chain combines TRBV2 with TRBJ1-2; D call uncertain. The CDR3 sequence is 12 residues long. Trimming took 4 bases from V and 6 from J, leaving 9 bases between them. In germline, CDR1 is SNHLY, CDR2 FYNNEI. The CDR3 region has the DNA TGTGCCAGCAGTGTCTTGGCAGATGGCTACACCTTC. Protein product: CASSVLADGYTF.

This clone appeared a single time. J is TRBJ2-1 and V is TRBV19, with TRBD2 matching 8 bases. The CDR3 is made up of 16 amino acids. V shed 4 bases, J shed 7 bases, and the junction held 12 bases outside the gene matches. In germline, CDR1 is LNHDA, CDR2 SQIVND (reference sequence). As DNA, the CDR3 is TGTGCCAGTAGTACGCCCCCGGAGCGGGGGTTGAATGAGCAGTTCTTC. It is translated as CASSTPPERGLNEQFF. The variable domain in full, with the rest retrieved from reference TRBV19 and TRBJ2-1, is DGGITQSPKYLFRKEGQNVTLSCEQNLNHDAMYWYRQDPGQGLRLIYYSQIVNDFQKGDIAEGYSVSREKKESFPLTVTSAQKNPTAFYLCASSTPPERGLNEQFFGPGTRLTVL.

This chain links TRBV5-1 with TRBJ2-1; 9 positions match TRBD1. Germline assignment: CDR1 SGHRS and CDR2 YFSETQ. V trimming: 4 bases; J trimming: 7 bases; junction bases outside the gene matches: 6. This CDR3 region has 14 residues. As DNA, the CDR3 is TGCGCCAGCAGCCAACCGGGACAGGGAAATGAGCAGTTCTTC. It encodes CASSQPGQGNEQFF.

The chain carries TRBV10-3 and TRBJ1-1; D is possibly TRBD1 (5 bases). Germline CDR1 ENHRY, CDR2 SYGVKD. The CDR3 is 15 amino acids. Deletions cut 2 bases from V and 1 base from J, with 11 bases between. For the CDR3, the DNA is TGTGCCATCAGTGAGGAGGGGAGCGAGAACACTGAAGCTTTCTTT. Its translation is CAISEEGSENTEAFF.

This chain joins TRBV2 and TRBJ2-1; D possibly uses TRBD1 or TRBD2 (5 bases each). V was pared by 4 bases and J by 7 bases, with 17 bases between. The CDR3 loop spans 15 amino acids. Per the germline V gene, CDR1 is SNHLY and CDR2 is FYNNEI. The CDR3 DNA reads TGTGCCAGCAGTGGAGGGGTAGGGGCTCGAAATGAGCAGTTCTTC. Its protein is CASSGGVGARNEQFF.

The chain uses TRBV7-2 and TRBJ1-5; D unclear. V lost 5 bases and J lost 1, with 12 bases in between. The CDR3 extends over 15 amino acids. Per germline, CDR1 SGHTA and CDR2 FQGNSA. In DNA, the CDR3 is TGTGCCAGCAGCCAGGCTGGGGAAAGCAATCAGCCCCAGCATTTT. It is translated as CASSQAGESNQPQHF. Based on the CDR3 plus reference TRBV7-2 and TRBJ1-5, the full variable domain is GAGVSQSPSNKVTEKGKDVELRCDPISGHTALYWYRQSLGQGLEFLIYFQGNSAPDKSGLPSDRFSAERTGGSVSTLTIQRTQQEDSAVYLCASSQAGESNQPQHFGDGTRLSIL.

CDR3 protein: CASSSPGEAGAEEQYF. DNA of the CDR3: TGTGCCAGCAGCTCCCCCGGGGAGGCGGGGGCTGAAGAGCAGTACTTC. The genes are TRBV11-2 and TRBJ2-7; D is perhaps TRBD2 (7 bases). Per the germline V gene, CDR1 is SGHAT and CDR2 is FQNNGV. Trimming left V 4 bases short and J 7 bases short, with 23 bases between. This CDR3 has 16 residues.

The J gene is TRBJ1-1, the V gene TRBV5-6; TRBD1 matches 10 bases. The germline V gene encodes CDR1 SGHDT and CDR2 YYEEEE. The CDR3 contains 15 residues. V trimming: 4 bases; J trimming: 1 base; junction bases outside the gene matches: 4. CDR3 amino acids: CASSPRQGANTEAFF. CDR3 in DNA: TGTGCCAGCAGCCCACGACAGGGGGCGAACACTGAAGCTTTCTTT.

The chain has TRBV5-1 and TRBJ2-3; possibly TRBD2 for D (6 bases). CDR1 and CDR2 from the germline V gene are SGHRS and YFSETQ. The V and J ends lost 4 bases and 2 bases respectively, with 14 bases between them. CDR3 length: 15 residues. The chain's CDR3 is CASSTLEGHTDTQYF. CDR3 nucleotide sequence: TGCGCCAGCAGCACGCTGGAGGGGCACACAGATACGCAGTATTTT.

V is TRBV28 and J is TRBJ1-2; D gene unclear. CDR3 length: 13 amino acids. Germline assignment: CDR1 MDHEN and CDR2 SYDVKM. Trimming took 8 bases from V and 4 from J, leaving 14 bases between them. CDR3 sequence reads: CASLGRVSYGYTF. Here the CDR3 DNA reads TGTGCCAGCTTGGGCCGCGTGAGCTATGGCTACACCTTC.

V usage is TRBV6-5 and J usage is TRBJ1-2; TRBD1 might be the D (6 bases). The germline CDR1 and CDR2 sequences are MNHEY and SVGAGI. The CDR3 has 16 amino acids. V was clipped by 3 bases and J by 4 bases, with 18 bases between them. The DNA for the CDR3 is TGTGCCAGCAGTTATCGGAAGGGGGGTCGTGGCTATGGCTACACCTTC. As protein: CASSYRKGGRGYGYTF.

The J gene is TRBJ2-3, the V gene TRBV2; no reliable D call. The CDR3 has 15 amino acids. Germline-derived CDR1 and CDR2 are SNHLY and FYNNEI. Trimming stripped 5 bases from V and 2 bases from J, with 14 bases between. The CDR3 loop is CASSLRSTATDTQYF. For the CDR3, the DNA is TGTGCCAGCAGTCTGAGGAGCACGGCCACAGATACGCAGTATTTT. Full variable domain (missing parts from reference TRBV2 and TRBJ2-3): EPEVTQTPSHQVTQMGQEVILRCVPISNHLYFYWYRQILGQKVEFLVSFYNNEISEKSEIFDDQFSVERPDGSNFTLKIRSTKLEDSAMYFCASSLRSTATDTQYFGPGTRLTVL.

This clone appeared a few times. CDR3 in amino acids: CASRGGTVNTEAFF. For the CDR3, the DNA is TGTGCCAGCAGAGGAGGGACAGTGAACACTGAAGCTTTCTTT. The rearrangement links TRBV2 to TRBJ1-1; 7 bases map to TRBD1. Trimming cost V 6 bases and J 0 bases; bases outside gene matches: 4. This CDR3 comprises 14 residues. Germline assignment: CDR1 SNHLY and CDR2 FYNNEI.

The chain employs TRBV7-6 and TRBJ2-7, with 7 bases aligning to TRBD2. This CDR3 contains 14 residues. The germline V gene encodes CDR1 SGHVS and CDR2 FNYEAQ. Trimming at V came to 1 base and at J to 3 bases, leaving 3 bases not matched to a gene. CDR3: CASSLEAGYYEQYF. The CDR3 region has the DNA TGTGCCAGCAGCTTAGAAGCGGGGTACTACGAGCAGTACTTC.

CDR3 residues: CASSAGGLIAEAFF. The CDR3 DNA reads as TGTGCCAGCAGTGCCGGGGGGTTAATAGCTGAAGCTTTCTTT. This chain links TRBV6-5 with TRBJ1-1; D might be TRBD1 (5 bases). Deletions cut 5 bases from V and 6 bases from J, with 16 bases between. This CDR3 comprises 14 residues. Germline V lookup: CDR1 MNHEY, CDR2 SVGAGI.